Each of the 18 T cell receptor beta chains below was sequenced from the same sample in a study of neurological immune-mediated disorders. TCRdb re-called the 5' RACE reads through MiXCR, storing one row per CDR3 protein. The profile shows some 87,000 distinct CDR3 sequences, 13% of them singletons. Indicated time point: longitudinal time-point 2. Material: PBMCs. These receptors came from a female donor with HTLV-1-associated myelopathy (HAM/TSP).

This clonotype was counted ten times or more. The chain combines TRBV7-8 with TRBJ2-1, with 15 nucleotides matching TRBD2. This CDR3 is 15 amino acids long. Germline V CDR1 and CDR2: SGHVS, FQNEAQ. The V gene end was trimmed by 4 bases and the J gene end by 10 bases; junction bases not matched to a gene: 5. The CDR3 is CASSWTSGGGGEQFF. As DNA, the CDR3 is TGTGCCAGCAGCTGGACTAGCGGGGGGGGTGGCGAGCAGTTCTTC.

This clonotype has a count of ten or more. The chain combines TRBV20-1 with TRBJ2-7; 13 bases match TRBD2. The V gene end was trimmed by 2 bases and the J gene end by 6 bases; junction bases not matched to a gene: 13. Germline V gene data show CDR1 as DFQATT and CDR2 as SNEGSKA (reference sequence). The CDR3 runs 17 residues. CDR3 region: CSARKRTSGGVALEQYF. In nucleotides, the CDR3 is TGCAGTGCTAGAAAAAGGACTAGCGGGGGAGTAGCTCTCGAGCAGTACTTC.

This clonotype was recorded many times. This chain links TRBV10-3 with TRBJ2-7; D unclear. V gave up 8 bases and J gave up 0 bases, with 11 bases separating them. Germline CDR1 and CDR2: ENHRY and SYGVKD. The CDR3 sequence is 13 residues long. The CDR3 protein is CAIDPESSYEQYF. For the CDR3, the DNA is TGTGCCATCGACCCCGAGAGCTCCTACGAGCAGTACTTC.

The table lists this clonotype with many counts. The rearrangement uses TRBV7-2 and TRBJ1-1; D gene uncertain. Trimming removed 5 bases from V and 2 bases from J, with 15 bases in between. This CDR3 is 15 amino acids long. CDR1 SGHTA and CDR2 FQGNSA come from the germline V gene. Here the CDR3 reads CASSPFHTENTEAFF. The CDR3 DNA sequence: TGTGCCAGCAGCCCCTTCCACACGGAAAACACTGAAGCTTTCTTT.

Ten or more counts support this clonotype. This rearrangement joins TRBV12-3 or TRBV12-4 to TRBJ2-3; possibly TRBD2 for D (6 bases). V was clipped by 7 bases and J by 0 bases, with 14 bases between them. The CDR3 loop spans 15 amino acids. The CDR3 spells CASTPPEGSTDTQYF. The CDR3 DNA is TGTGCCAGCACTCCCCCGGAGGGTAGCACAGATACGCAGTATTTT.

About this clonotype: This sequence may be a read error, since a much larger clone differs from it by one base. CDR3 nucleotide sequence: TGTGTCAGCAGTGAAGACCAGGGTGAGCAGTTCTTC. Translation: CVSSEDQGEQFF. The chain carries TRBV2 and TRBJ2-1; D might be TRBD1 (5 bases). The CDR3 contains 12 residues. CDR1 and CDR2 from the germline V gene are SNHLY and FYNNEI.

This clonotype was detected ten times or more. The chain recombines TRBV5-1 with TRBJ2-1; D possibly corresponds to TRBD2 (5 bases). V lost 4 bases to trimming and J lost 7 bases, with 12 bases between them. This CDR3 has 13 amino acids. CDR1 and CDR2 (germline): SGHRS, YFSETQ. The CDR3 DNA follows: TGCGCCAGCAGCCCTCATACGGGGAATGAGCAGTTCTTC. The encoded protein is CASSPHTGNEQFF.

This clonotype appeared many times. The V and J genes are TRBV12-3 or TRBV12-4 and TRBJ1-6, with D perhaps matching TRBD1 (5 bases). With 8 bases removed from V and 9 bases from J, the gap between germline ends came to 11 bases. This CDR3 spans 12 amino acids. The CDR3: CASVGGSSPLHF. The CDR3, as DNA: TGTGCCAGCGTGGGGGGGAGTTCACCCCTCCACTTT.

This clonotype was seen ten or more times. The gene calls are TRBV20-1 and TRBJ2-1; 8 nucleotides align to TRBD2. The CDR3 is made up of 13 amino acids. Germline V lookup: CDR1 DFQATT, CDR2 SNEGSKA (reference sequence). The V segment lost 4 bases and the J segment 2 bases; nucleotides outside the gene matches: 1. The CDR3 DNA follows: TGCAGTGCTACGGGGGGGACCTACAATGAGCAGTTCTTC. Amino acid sequence: CSATGGTYNEQFF.

This clonotype has at least ten counts. The genes are TRBV28 and TRBJ2-2; 9 nucleotides line up with TRBD2. Germline assignment: CDR1 MDHEN and CDR2 SYDVKM. This CDR3 is 16 amino acids long. Unmatched junction bases numbered 9, after V lost 3 bases and J lost 7 bases. CDR3 DNA: TGTGCCAGCAGTTTGGCGCGGGGGGGCCATATCGGGGAGCTGTTTTTT. This codes for CASSLARGGHIGELFF.

This clonotype has ten or more counts. The chain is built from TRBV5-1 and TRBJ1-1; maybe TRBD1 (6 bases). CDR3 length equals 14 residues. In germline, CDR1 is SGHRS, CDR2 YFSETQ. V shed 4 bases and J shed 7 bases, with 17 bases lying between them. CDR3 DNA: TGCGCCAGCAGCCTAAGGGGGTTATTCGGTGAAGCTTTCTTT. It codes for CASSLRGLFGEAFF.

This clonotype was observed at least ten times. The CDR3 reads CATAVSPGRQETQYF. The CDR3 DNA is TGTGCTACCGCGGTGTCCCCGGGGAGGCAAGAGACCCAGTACTTC. This sequence joins TRBV15 and TRBJ2-5; D may be TRBD2 (6 bases). Germline CDR1 and CDR2: LNHNV and YYDKDF (reference sequence). The CDR3 runs 15 residues.

There are many counts of this clonotype. This rearrangement joins TRBV5-1 to TRBJ1-4; no firm D call. V lost 0 bases to trimming and J lost 5 bases, with 5 bases between them. CDR1 SGHRS and CDR2 YFSETQ come from the germline V gene. The CDR3 sequence is 13 residues long. The CDR3 spells CASSLVQNEKLFF. DNA for the CDR3: TGCGCCAGCAGCTTGGTACAGAATGAAAAACTGTTTTTT.

The CDR3 coding sequence is TGCAGAGCCAACACAGGGGTTCGGGAGACCCAGTACTTC. Translating gives CRANTGVRETQYF. This chain uses TRBV29-1 with TRBJ2-5; TRBD1 matches 7 bases. Germline CDR1 is SQVTM and CDR2 is ANQGSEA. The CDR3 consists of 13 residues.

The sample holds many counts of this clonotype. The chain employs TRBV21-1 and TRBJ2-3; the table's D gene call, TRBD1, was not cross checked with the DNA. TRBV21-1 is shown as a pseudogene. There are 15 residues in the CDR3. The CDR3 nucleotides are TGTGCCAGCAGCCCCTGGGACAGTCGGGCAGATACGCAGTATTTT. Protein: CASSPWDSRADTQYF.

The chain joins TRBV20-1 to TRBJ2-4, with 7 bases matching TRBD1. Germline assignment: CDR1 DFQATT and CDR2 SNEGSKA (reference sequence). CDR3 length: 13 residues. V dropped 6 bases and J dropped 1; count of bases not matched to a gene: 3. The CDR3 nucleotides read TGCAGTGCCTTGGGACAGGCCAAAAACATTCAGTACTTC. This codes for CSALGQAKNIQYF.

This clonotype has at least ten counts. This chain connects TRBV11-2 to TRBJ1-3; D is perhaps TRBD1 (5 bases). The V end lost 4 bases, the J end lost 0 bases, and 10 bases lay between the germline ends. The CDR3 spans 15 residues. The germline V gene has CDR1 SGHAT and CDR2 FQNNGV. The CDR3 DNA sequence: TGTGCCAGCAGCTGGCGCAGGGCCTCTGGAAACACCATATATTTT. It is translated as CASSWRRASGNTIYF.

This clonotype was counted at least ten times. This chain uses TRBV5-1 with TRBJ1-1; 7 bases fit TRBD1. Unmatched junction bases numbered 17, after V lost 4 bases and J lost 5 bases. CDR1 and CDR2 from the germline V gene are SGHRS and YFSETQ. The CDR3 sequence is 17 residues long. The CDR3 loop reads CASSGEGAGRRRTEAFF. CDR3 in DNA: TGCGCCAGCAGCGGCGAGGGGGCTGGCAGGAGGCGAACTGAAGCTTTCTTT.